This is a list of T cell receptor beta chains from one sample in a study of graft-versus-host responses after intestinal transplantation. Using immunoSEQ multiplex PCR, the repertoire was profiled, and TCRdb retains in-frame clones only, with some absent. The data hold about 9,500 clones, with roughly 88% observed a single time. The sample consisted of PBMCs, taken roughly 35 weeks after intestinal transplant. The receptors were sampled from a human patient who received an intestinal transplant, so some T cells may come from the graft donor. Both conserved end residues are part of each CDR3. A D gene is named only where the DNA matches it firmly. The size entry is marked missing in some rows and otherwise reads once, few, many or a size class.

TRBV10-3	TRBJ1-6	.	.	CAIRAGGQNSPLHF	TGTGCCATCAGGGCCGGTGGACAGAATTCACCCCTCCACTTT
TRBV9	TRBJ2-2	.	.	CASSVVSGELFF	TGTGCCAGCAGCGTAGTTTCCGGGGAGCTGTTTTTT
TRBV6-1	TRBJ2-7	.	.	CASSPGNYEQYF	TGTGCCAGCAGCCCCGGTAACTACGAGCAGTACTTC
TRBV7-2	TRBJ2-2	.	.	CASSLIHSTSSTGELFF	TGTGCCAGCAGCTTAATTCATTCTACTTCGAGCACCGGGGAGCTGTTTTTT
TRBV7-8	TRBJ2-1	.	TRBD2	CASSLDRPAGGYNEQFF	TGTGCCAGCAGCTTAGACCGCCCAGCGGGAGGCTACAATGAGCAGTTCTTC
TRBV6-6	TRBJ1-1	.	.	CASSYSSGLNTEAFF	TGTGCCAGCAGTTACTCTTCAGGCCTGAACACTGAAGCTTTCTTT
TRBV5-1	TRBJ1-1	.	.	CASSLTSVNTEAFF	TGCGCCAGCAGCTTGACTTCGGTAAACACTGAAGCTTTCTTT
TRBV28	TRBJ1-1	.	.	CASKQGVEAFF	TGTGCCAGCAAACAGGGAGTCGAAGCTTTCTTT
TRBV11-3	TRBJ1-1	.	.	CASSLRSQQNTEAFF	TGTGCCAGCAGCTTACGGTCGCAACAGAACACTGAAGCTTTCTTT
TRBV5-6	TRBJ2-7	.	.	CASSLAGEQYF	TGTGCCAGCAGCTTGGCGGGGGAGCAGTACTTC
TRBV5-1	TRBJ2-1	.	TRBD2	CASSLGAGLPDNEQFF	TGCGCCAGCAGCTTGGGCGCGGGACTACCTGACAATGAGCAGTTCTTC
TRBV5-1	TRBJ2-5	.	.	CASSFDRETQYF	TGCGCCAGCAGCTTCGACAGGGAGACCCAGTACTTC
TRBV14	TRBJ2-7	.	.	CASSQDGEGQYF	TGTGCCAGCAGCCAAGACGGAGAGGGCCAGTACTTC
TRBV10-3	TRBJ2-7	.	TRBD2	CAISPGLAGTYEQYF	TGTGCCATCAGCCCCGGACTAGCGGGGACCTACGAGCAGTACTTC
TRBV5-6	TRBJ1-5	.	.	CASSLLGSNQPQHF	TGTGCCAGCAGCTTGCTGGGGTCCAATCAGCCCCAGCATTTT
TRBV28	TRBJ1-2	.	.	CASRMDGPGGYTF	TGTGCCAGCAGGATGGACGGCCCTGGAGGCTACACCTTC
TRBV2	TRBJ2-7	.	.	CASSERHEQYF	TGTGCCAGCAGTGAACGGCACGAGCAGTACTTC
TRBV25-1	TRBJ1-2	.	TRBD1	CASSEQGVGNGYTF	TGTGCCAGCAGTGAACAGGGGGTGGGGAATGGCTACACCTTC
TRBV27	TRBJ1-1	once	TRBD1	CASSLYGTGGYTEAFF	TGTGCCAGCAGTTTATATGGGACAGGGGGCTACACTGAAGCTTTCTTT
TRBV29-1	TRBJ1-1	.	.	CSVWDLNTEAFF	TGCAGCGTTTGGGATCTGAACACTGAAGCTTTCTTT
TRBV5-6	TRBJ2-7	.	.	CASSSDYEQYF	TGTGCCAGCAGCTCAGACTACGAGCAGTACTTC
TRBV28	TRBJ2-3	.	.	CASSPTGTTDTQYF	TGTGCCAGCAGTCCTACAGGGACCACAGATACGCAGTATTTT
TRBV5-6	TRBJ2-7	.	.	CASSPWRGTEQYF	TGTGCCAGCAGCCCGTGGAGGGGGACCGAGCAGTACTTC
TRBV13	TRBJ1-2	.	TRBD1	CASSFSPGGFGYGYTF	TGTGCCAGCAGCTTTTCACCAGGGGGCTTCGGCTATGGCTACACCTTC
TRBV28	TRBJ2-7	.	.	CASSDPLRDNPFYEQYF	TGTGCCAGCAGCGATCCGTTGAGGGACAATCCTTTCTACGAGCAGTACTTC
TRBV4-1	TRBJ1-3	.	.	CASSQDQIPQLGGNTIYF	TGCGCCAGCAGCCAAGATCAAATCCCACAGTTAGGGGGGAACACCATATATTTT
TRBV7-9	TRBJ2-1	.	.	CASSLGDKSEFF	TGTGCCAGCAGCTTAGGAGACAAGAGCGAGTTCTTC
TRBV2	TRBJ1-1	.	TRBD1	CASRSQGTMNTEAFF	TGTGCCAGCAGGTCACAGGGGACCATGAACACTGAAGCTTTCTTT
TRBV28	TRBJ1-2	.	TRBD1	CASSQTGYGYTF	TGTGCCAGCAGTCAGACAGGGTATGGCTACACCTTC
TRBV28	TRBJ1-5	.	TRBD1	CASSFRDRGSNQPQHF	TGTGCCAGCAGTTTCCGGGACAGGGGCTCCAACCAGCCCCAGCATTTT
TRBV9	TRBJ2-2	.	TRBD1	CASSEGQGRAGELFF	TGTGCCAGCAGCGAGGGACAGGGACGCGCCGGGGAGCTGTTTTTT
TRBV19	TRBJ2-7	once	.	CASSMTDSYEQYF	TGTGCCAGTAGTATGACAGACTCCTACGAGCAGTACTTC